This paragraph covers one T cell receptor (beta chain) sequence. No antigen is known for it. The sample belongs to a study of CD8 T cells in Susac syndrome. With random hexamers, reverse transcription was performed on about 0.5 to 1 ug of RNA. Amplification of TCR beta CDR3 by immunoSEQ multiplex PCR spanned 54 Vbeta and 13 Jbeta. MiXCR, run by TCRdb on the immunoSEQ multiplex PCR reads, gives a single entry per CDR3 protein. The sample comprises around 300,000 distinct CDR3 sequences, approximately 85% of which are singletons, and around 0.22% rests with the top ten. Study-level results: The study conceded that its TCR sequencing and HLA analysis involved relatively few individuals.

The multiple sclerosis control cohort comprised treatment-naive individuals presenting with stable or active relapsing-remitting disease. Negative isolation was applied to CD8+ and CD4+ T cells, and FACS enrichment was applied to TEMRA cells. This CDR3 contains 16 residues. The germline gives CDR1 MDHEN, CDR2 SYDVKM. Trimming took off 7 bases at V and 3 bases at J, with 19 bases between the two ends. The genes are TRBV28 and TRBJ1-5; D is perhaps TRBD1 (5 bases). The sequenced sample consisted of CD8+ T cells from PBMCs. This TCR derives from a human donor with multiple sclerosis. Here the CDR3 reads CASTLGEIRHNQPQHF. The CDR3 coding sequence is TGTGCCAGCACTTTGGGGGAAATACGGCACAATCAGCCCCAGCATTTT.